What follows describes a single T cell receptor (beta chain). After re-calling the 5' RACE reads, TCRdb lists one entry per CDR3 protein, DNA absent. Its table records 300,000 to 500,000 distinct CDR3 sequences. The CDR3 consists of 13 residues. Looked up from germline, CDR1 is LNHDA and CDR2 is SQIVND (reference sequence). This sample stems from a study of T cells expressing NK-cell markers. The chain has TRBV19 and TRBJ2-7; TCRdb selects TRBD2, and the lack of DNA leaves this call unchecked. This TCR was sampled from a woman in her forties or fifties in good health. Specimen: blood T cells: a sorted CD56 or NKG2C T cell subset, CD4+ or CD8+ T cells, or bulk PBMC T cells (not recorded which). CDR3 sequence: CASQVGSGYEQYF.